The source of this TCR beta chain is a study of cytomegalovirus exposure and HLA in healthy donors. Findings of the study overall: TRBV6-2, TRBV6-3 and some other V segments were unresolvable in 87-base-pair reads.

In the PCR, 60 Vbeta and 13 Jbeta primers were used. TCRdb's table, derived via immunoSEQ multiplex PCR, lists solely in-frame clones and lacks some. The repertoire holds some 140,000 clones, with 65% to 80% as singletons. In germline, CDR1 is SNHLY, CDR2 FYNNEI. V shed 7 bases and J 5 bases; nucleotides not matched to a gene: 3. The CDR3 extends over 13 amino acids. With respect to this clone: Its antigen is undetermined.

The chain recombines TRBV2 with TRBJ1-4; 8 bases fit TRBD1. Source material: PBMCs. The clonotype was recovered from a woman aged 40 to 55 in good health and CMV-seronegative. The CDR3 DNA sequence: TGTGCCAGCAAATACAGGGGGAATGAAAAACTGTTTTTT. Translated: CASKYRGNEKLFF.